The source of this T cell receptor (beta chain) is a study of blood T cell repertoires in COVID-19. Repertoires were generated with immunoSEQ multiplex PCR, while TCRdb's copy carries only in-frame clones and drops some. The sample lists approximately 100,000 clones, 89% occurring once. The CDR3 is 12 amino acids. V lost 5 bases to trimming and J lost 6 bases, with 11 bases between them. Germline-derived CDR1 and CDR2 are SGHTA and FQGNSA. Sequencing input: peripheral blood. This sequence was found in an elderly woman with active COVID-19. The genes are TRBV7-2 and TRBJ2-7; D remains ambiguous. CDR3 region: CASSQPPGEQYF. The CDR3 DNA follows: TGTGCCAGCAGCCAACCCCCGGGCGAGCAGTACTTC. Full variable domain (remainder filled in from reference TRBV7-2 and TRBJ2-7): GAGVSQSPSNKVTEKGKDVELRCDPISGHTALYWYRQSLGQGLEFLIYFQGNSAPDKSGLPSDRFSAERTGGSVSTLTIQRTQQEDSAVYLCASSQPPGEQYFGPGTRLTVT.